This T cell receptor (beta chain) was captured in a study of blood T cell repertoires in COVID-19. Study context: The study drew acute and convalescent COVID-19 samples from the United States, Italy and Spain. Sources were T cells, B-cell-depleted T cells, or PBMCs; the material itself was cDNA or gDNA.

Clones were read by immunoSEQ multiplex PCR, and TCRdb kept only the in-frame ones, dropping some. The table records about 110,000 clones, over 75% of them present only once. Germline V lookup: CDR1 LNHNV, CDR2 YYDKDF (reference sequence). The CDR3 extends over 16 amino acids. Trimming shortened V by 1 base and J by 0 bases, and 11 bases separated the two germline ends. This clone occurred a few times. Sequencing input: peripheral blood. The rearrangement joins TRBV15 to TRBJ2-3; perhaps TRBD2 as D (5 bases). The sequence was obtained from an elderly woman with active or convalescent COVID-19. CDR3 protein: CATSRVGVRSTDTQYF. DNA of the CDR3: TGTGCCACCAGCAGAGTCGGGGTTAGAAGCACAGATACGCAGTATTTT.